This paragraph covers one T cell receptor beta chain sequence. The sample comes from a study of blood T cell repertoires in COVID-19. Germline assignment: CDR1 SGHNT and CDR2 YENEEA. The CDR3 extends over 17 amino acids. The ends were cut back, 6 bases at V and 5 bases at J, with 22 bases in the middle. In the original processing: Amplification of reference gene primers was used by the study to estimate nucleated cell counts. Profiled with immunoSEQ multiplex PCR; TCRdb holds only in-frame clones, not every one. That table furnishes V, J and clone size, whereas the DNA furnished D and trimming. The table includes a few hundred thousand clones, roughly 90% detected once.

This receptor was obtained from a woman under 30 with acute COVID-19. The V call is TRBV11-3, the J call TRBJ2-2; D possibly corresponds to TRBD2 (6 bases). Sequencing used PBMCs or T cells enriched from blood (not recorded which). The CDR3: CASREATSKVGTGELFF. In nucleotides, the CDR3 is TGTGCCAGCAGAGAAGCGACTAGTAAGGTTGGGACCGGGGAGCTGTTTTTT.